These 25 T cell receptor beta chains came from one sample sequenced in a study of OX40 agonist ivuxolimab in advanced cancers. The protocol was immunoSEQ multiplex PCR, while the TCRdb copy is restricted to in-frame clones and leaves out a portion. The sample records just over 14,000 clones, about 89% being singletons. The sample here was CD4+ or CD8+ T cells sorted from blood, taken in a trial of the OX40 agonist ivuxolimab. The source of these receptors is an adult with an advanced solid tumor such as melanoma, head and neck, liver or kidney cancer.

The chain couples TRBV4-1 to TRBJ2-4; D unresolved. CDR1 and CDR2 from the germline V gene are MGHRA and YSYEKL. This CDR3 contains 17 residues. V gave up 3 bases and J gave up 5 bases, with 20 bases separating them. The CDR3: CASSHGPPATAQNIQYF. Written as DNA, the CDR3 is TGCGCCAGCAGCCATGGTCCCCCGGCCACGGCCCAAAACATTCAGTACTTC.

V and J are TRBV14 and TRBJ2-7; D is unresolved. Trimming removed 2 bases from V and 3 bases from J, with 17 bases in between. CDR1 is SGHDN, CDR2 FVKESK, per germline. The CDR3 is 16 amino acids. CDR3 loop: CASSQQSDKPDYEQYF. As DNA, the CDR3 is TGTGCCAGCAGCCAACAGAGCGACAAACCAGACTACGAGCAGTACTTC.

The chain carries TRBV27 and TRBJ2-2; D gene unclear. V lost 2 bases to trimming and J lost 6 bases, with 4 bases between them. Germline V gene data show CDR1 as MNHEY and CDR2 as SMNVEV (reference sequence). This CDR3 is 12 amino acids long. The CDR3 DNA sequence: TGTGCCAGCAGTTTAGGTTCCGGGGAGCTGTTTTTT. This sequence encodes CASSLGSGELFF.

V gene TRBV2 combines with J gene TRBJ1-5; tentatively, D is TRBD1 (5 bases). Germline CDR1 SNHLY, CDR2 FYNNEI. Trimming shortened V by 4 bases and J by 8 bases, and 12 bases separated the two germline ends. The CDR3 loop spans 13 amino acids. CDR3 protein: CASSGRGMEPQHF. CDR3 nucleotides: TGTGCCAGCAGTGGCCGGGGGATGGAGCCCCAGCATTTT.

This chain uses TRBV27 with TRBJ2-7; the D gene is possibly TRBD2 (5 bases). Between the trimmed V and J ends, which lost 3 bases and 3 bases, there was a span of 15 bases. This CDR3 is built from 15 residues. Germline CDR1 reads MNHEY; CDR2 reads SMNVEV (reference sequence). The CDR3 DNA follows: TGTGCCAGCAGTTTCGGGGAACCACTAGTCTACGAGCAGTACTTC. It codes for CASSFGEPLVYEQYF.

This clone showed up just once. This chain links TRBV27 with TRBJ1-1; the D is unclear. Trimming took off 2 bases at V and 3 bases at J, with 7 bases between the two ends. Germline CDR1 and CDR2: MNHEY and SMNVEV (reference sequence). The CDR3 loop spans 13 amino acids. The CDR3 is CASSLGQYTEAFF. The CDR3 nucleotides read TGTGCCAGCAGTTTAGGGCAGTACACTGAAGCTTTCTTT.

The chain is built from TRBV7-9 and TRBJ2-1; 8 bases are shared with TRBD2. Germline assignment: CDR1 SEHNR and CDR2 FQNEAQ (reference sequence). Germline trimming cut 5 bases from V and 8 bases from J; bases unmatched to any gene: 14. CDR3 length: 16 residues. CDR3 sequence reads: CASSPRTSGGWDEQFF. DNA of the CDR3: TGTGCCAGCAGCCCCCGGACAAGCGGGGGCTGGGATGAGCAGTTCTTC.

The CDR3 region is CASSFNGGTYTGELFF. CDR3 coding DNA: TGTGCCAGCAGTTTTAATGGCGGGACCTACACCGGGGAGCTGTTTTTT. This chain uses TRBV7-2 with TRBJ2-2, with D possibly TRBD2 on 6 matching bases. The length of the CDR3 is 16 residues. From germline, CDR1 is SGHTA and CDR2 FQGNSA. The germline V and J ends were trimmed by 6 bases and 3 bases, with 17 bases remaining between them. Variable domain in full (rest from reference TRBV7-2 and TRBJ2-2): GAGVSQSPSNKVTEKGKDVELRCDPISGHTALYWYRQSLGQGLEFLIYFQGNSAPDKSGLPSDRFSAERTGGSVSTLTIQRTQQEDSAVYLCASSFNGGTYTGELFFGEGSRLTVL.

This rearrangement joins TRBV9 to TRBJ2-1; a weak D match, TRBD2 (6 bases). The CDR3 has 15 residues. V was pared by 3 bases and J by 0 bases, with 10 bases between. The germline gives CDR1 SGDLS, CDR2 YYNGEE. CDR3 loop: CASSAGTGSYNEQFF. The CDR3 coding sequence is TGTGCCAGCAGCGCAGGGACTGGCTCCTACAATGAGCAGTTCTTC. The variable domain in full, with the rest retrieved from reference TRBV9 and TRBJ2-1, is DSGVTQTPKHLITATGQRVTLRCSPRSGDLSVYWYQQSLDQGLQFLIQYYNGEERAKGNILERFSAQQFPDLHSELNLSSLELGDSALYFCASSAGTGSYNEQFFGPGTRLTVL.

The rearrangement joins TRBV6-1 to TRBJ2-5, with D hard to call. The CDR3 length is 11 residues. V lost 5 bases, J lost 5 bases, and 6 bases lay in between. The germline V gene encodes CDR1 MNHNS and CDR2 SASEGT. CDR3 DNA: TGTGCCAGCAGTTATGGGGAGACCCAGTACTTC. Its translation is CASSYGETQYF.

The gene calls are TRBV28 and TRBJ1-2, with a possible D match to TRBD1 (6 bases). V was trimmed by 1 base and J by 1 base, leaving 10 bases between them. CDR1 is MDHEN and CDR2 is SYDVKM in the germline V gene. The CDR3 runs 15 residues. The CDR3 reads CASSLSRDINYGYTF. CDR3 coding DNA: TGTGCCAGCAGTTTATCTAGGGACATTAACTATGGCTACACCTTC.

This clone was seen only once. The chain carries TRBV27 and TRBJ2-1; 8 nucleotides line up with TRBD2. V was clipped by 3 bases and J by 0 bases; unmatched bases: 7. The CDR3 loop spans 17 amino acids. Germline V CDR1 and CDR2: MNHEY, SMNVEV (reference sequence). CDR3 DNA sequence: TGTGCCAGCAGTTTTATAGCTAGCGGGTCCTCCTACAATGAGCAGTTCTTC. This gives the protein CASSFIASGSSYNEQFF.

V is TRBV7-9 and J is TRBJ2-1; D is unclear. V was shortened by 1 base and J by 6 bases, with 4 bases between the two germline ends. Germline lookup yields CDR1 SEHNR and CDR2 FQNEAQ (reference sequence). CDR3 length: 12 amino acids. The CDR3 protein is CASSLVPNEQFF. The CDR3 region has the DNA TGTGCCAGCAGCTTAGTGCCCAATGAGCAGTTCTTC. The whole variable domain, remainder taken from reference TRBV7-9 and TRBJ2-1, is DTGVSQNPRHKITKRGQNVTFRCDPISEHNRLYWYRQTLGQGPEFLTYFQNEAQLEKSRLLSDRFSAERPKGSFSTLEIQRTEQGDSAMYLCASSLVPNEQFFGPGTRLTVL.

This clone has a single count. The chain recombines TRBV7-9 with TRBJ2-5; D gene uncertain. The last part of the DNA fits TRBJ2-7 better; the J call may be wrong. Per germline, CDR1 SEHNR and CDR2 FQNEAQ (reference sequence). This CDR3 has 14 residues. The CDR3 bases are TGTGCCAGCAGCTCCCTGATCCCTCCTTACGAGCAGTACTTC. It encodes CASSSLIPPYEQYF.

This clone was recorded once. The V and J genes are TRBV5-4 and TRBJ2-1, with a weak D call TRBD2 (6 bases). The germline V and J ends were trimmed by 1 base and 9 bases, with 11 bases remaining between them. The germline V gene encodes CDR1 SGHNT and CDR2 YYREEE (reference sequence). This CDR3 is built from 13 residues. The CDR3 DNA follows: TGTGCCAGCAGCTTGTTCGGGACTTCTGAGCAGTTCTTC. Residues: CASSLFGTSEQFF.

The V call is TRBV5-1, the J call TRBJ2-1, with TRBD2 as a possible D gene (6 bases). V was shortened by 4 bases and J by 0 bases, with 11 bases between the two germline ends. The CDR3 contains 15 residues. Germline assignment: CDR1 SGHRS and CDR2 YFSETQ. CDR3 loop: CASSGGLSSYNEQFF. The CDR3 nucleotides are TGCGCCAGCAGCGGAGGGTTAAGCTCCTACAATGAGCAGTTCTTC.

The J gene is TRBJ2-1, the V gene TRBV9, with D perhaps TRBD1 (6 bases). The CDR3 has 15 amino acids. V lost 3 bases, J lost 0 bases, and 10 bases lay in between. CDR1 and CDR2 from the germline V gene are SGDLS and YYNGEE. CDR3 sequence: CASSGTGSSYNEQFF. CDR3 coding DNA: TGTGCCAGCAGCGGCACAGGGAGCTCCTACAATGAGCAGTTCTTC.

This rearrangement joins TRBV5-6 to TRBJ2-1, with D perhaps TRBD1 (5 bases). The germline V and J ends were trimmed by 4 bases and 0 bases, with 8 bases remaining between them. In germline, CDR1 is SGHDT, CDR2 YYEEEE. The CDR3 loop spans 14 amino acids. CDR3 nucleotide sequence: TGTGCCAGCAGCGCCGACAGCTCCTACAATGAGCAGTTCTTC. Its protein is CASSADSSYNEQFF.

V gene TRBV25-1 combines with J gene TRBJ1-1; the D is unclear. CDR3 size: 13 residues. Between the trimmed V and J ends, which lost 3 bases and 6 bases, there was a span of 11 bases. CDR1 and CDR2 (germline): MGHDK, SYGVNS. CDR3 residues: CASSDSREPEAFF. CDR3 nucleotide sequence: TGTGCCAGCAGTGACTCGCGGGAACCTGAAGCTTTCTTT.

The chain combines TRBV28 with TRBJ2-2; D is possibly TRBD2 (5 bases). This CDR3 region has 15 residues. Germline V lookup: CDR1 MDHEN, CDR2 SYDVKM. V gave up 2 bases and J gave up 8 bases, with 15 bases separating them. The CDR3 spells CASSLVGLAAGELFF. CDR3 DNA sequence: TGTGCCAGCAGTTTAGTCGGGCTAGCTGCGGGGGAGCTGTTTTTT.

This rearrangement joins TRBV7-8 to TRBJ1-2; 7 nucleotides align to TRBD1. Germline CDR1 reads SGHVS; CDR2 reads FQNEAQ. There are 15 residues in the CDR3. V lost 5 bases to trimming and J lost 2 bases; unmatched junction nucleotides: 8. The CDR3 DNA reads TGTGCCAGCAGCGGCGGACAGGAAAGCAACTATGGCTACACCTTC. Its translation is CASSGGQESNYGYTF.

DNA of the CDR3: TGTGCCAGTAGAGGGGCCTCCTACAATGAGCAGTTCTTC. Its protein is CASRGASYNEQFF. The rearrangement joins TRBV19 to TRBJ2-1; perhaps TRBD1 as D (5 bases). CDR1 and CDR2 from the germline V gene are LNHDA and SQIVND (reference sequence). The V end lost 6 bases, the J end lost 0 bases, and 6 bases lay between the germline ends. The CDR3 has 13 residues.

The chain recombines TRBV6-5 with TRBJ2-7; 7 nucleotides line up with TRBD1. The J segment lost 6 bases and the V segment lost 6 bases, leaving 5 bases of the junction unmatched. The CDR3 covers 12 residues. Germline V CDR1 and CDR2: MNHEY, SVGAGI. The CDR3 loop is CASSYRGGEQYF. Here the CDR3 DNA reads TGTGCCAGCAGCTACAGGGGTGGCGAGCAGTACTTC.

The J gene is TRBJ2-7, the V gene TRBV5-1; the D gene is possibly TRBD1 (6 bases). V was shortened by 0 bases and J by 11 bases, with 15 bases between the two germline ends. The CDR3 is made up of 13 amino acids. Germline V gives CDR1 SGHRS, CDR2 YFSETQ. The CDR3: CASSLEAQGSKYF. The DNA for the CDR3 is TGCGCCAGCAGCTTGGAAGCACAGGGTTCGAAGTACTTC.

The genes are TRBV27 and TRBJ2-1; D uncertain. The CDR3 is 12 amino acids. V shed 5 bases and J shed 7 bases, with 9 bases lying between them. CDR1 and CDR2 (germline): MNHEY, SMNVEV (reference sequence). The CDR3 nucleotides read TGTGCCAGCAGTGGCTTCTTGAATGAGCAGTTCTTC. Protein product: CASSGFLNEQFF.